The following is a TCR beta chain sequence with its context. As yet, its antigen is unknown. The junction departs from germline at one end; a sequencing error may be responsible. The length of the CDR3 is 14 residues. The V gene's germline CDR1 is SGHVS and CDR2 FQNEAQ. Then a second PCR, running about 6 to 12 cycles, was carried out with a sample-barcoded 5' primer and a J-beta primer mix. Each CDR3 protein is one row after TCRdb ran MiXCR on the 5' RACE reads. The data show hundreds of thousands of distinct CDR3 sequences, 44% seen once. The sample belongs to a study of blood T cells in healthy people across ages. Whole-study results and caveats: Diversity estimates from one million T cells were considered underestimates. Whereas aged donors had fewer naive CD4+ cells, long-lived donors had more of them and higher diversity. Naive T cell percentage showed a strong correlation with the diversity of TCR beta.

What was sequenced was blood. The rearrangement uses TRBV7-8 and TRBJ2-5, with 7 bases that match TRBD1. The clonotype originates from a man aged 55 to 70 in good health. The CDR3 here is CASSQDRVGETQCF. DNA of the CDR3: TGTGCCAGCAGCCAAGACAGGGTTGGGGAGACCCAGTGCTTC.